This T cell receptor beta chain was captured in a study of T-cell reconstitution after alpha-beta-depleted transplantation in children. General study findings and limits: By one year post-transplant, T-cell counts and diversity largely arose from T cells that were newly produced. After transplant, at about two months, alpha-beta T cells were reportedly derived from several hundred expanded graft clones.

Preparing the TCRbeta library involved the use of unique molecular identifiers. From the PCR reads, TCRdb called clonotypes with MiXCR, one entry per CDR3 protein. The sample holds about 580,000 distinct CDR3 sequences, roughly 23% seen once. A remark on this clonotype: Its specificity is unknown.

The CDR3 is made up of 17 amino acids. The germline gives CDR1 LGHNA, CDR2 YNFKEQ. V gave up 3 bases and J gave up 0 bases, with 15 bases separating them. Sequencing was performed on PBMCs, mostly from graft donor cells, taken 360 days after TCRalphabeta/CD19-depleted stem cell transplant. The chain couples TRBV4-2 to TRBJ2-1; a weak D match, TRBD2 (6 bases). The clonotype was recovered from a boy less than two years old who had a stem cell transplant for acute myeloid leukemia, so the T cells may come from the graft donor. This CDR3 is CASSQLLAVRSYNEQFF. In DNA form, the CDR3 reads TGTGCCAGCAGCCAGCTCTTAGCGGTTCGCTCCTACAATGAGCAGTTCTTC.